The clone carrying this TCR beta chain was seen more than once but under ten times. What it binds is not known. The data are from a study of T cells in Graves' hyperthyroidism and ophthalmopathy. Patients aged 18 to 65 had newly diagnosed hyperthyroidism of under 2 months' duration. Exclusions: uncontrolled infection, other autoimmune disease, pregnancy, lactation. Every diagnosis used clinical symptoms, serum thyroxine and TRAb, thyroid ultrasound and orbital computed tomography. Trimming removed 4 bases from V and 4 bases from J, with 16 bases in between. The germline V gene encodes CDR1 LGHNA and CDR2 YNFKEQ. The CDR3 spans 15 residues. Amplification targeted TCR beta CDR3 regions from RNA transcripts. An initial round of RT-PCR targeting the TCR CDR3 relied on the HTBI primer set. Each CDR3 protein gets one entry after TCRdb re-called the multiplex PCR reads with MiXCR. The table has hundreds of thousands of distinct CDR3 sequences, under 60% seen once.

Study results and limitations: Within blood appeared most thyroid clonotypes that had expanded above 0.001.

The V call is TRBV4-2, the J call TRBJ2-5, with a weak D call TRBD2 (6 bases). The receptor was derived from a woman in her late teens or twenties with Graves' hyperthyroidism. Source material: peripheral blood or thyroid tissue (not recorded which). As DNA, the CDR3 is TGTGCCAGCAGCCGTCGGGAGATTAGGGGAGAGACCCAGTACTTC. This sequence encodes CASSRREIRGETQYF.